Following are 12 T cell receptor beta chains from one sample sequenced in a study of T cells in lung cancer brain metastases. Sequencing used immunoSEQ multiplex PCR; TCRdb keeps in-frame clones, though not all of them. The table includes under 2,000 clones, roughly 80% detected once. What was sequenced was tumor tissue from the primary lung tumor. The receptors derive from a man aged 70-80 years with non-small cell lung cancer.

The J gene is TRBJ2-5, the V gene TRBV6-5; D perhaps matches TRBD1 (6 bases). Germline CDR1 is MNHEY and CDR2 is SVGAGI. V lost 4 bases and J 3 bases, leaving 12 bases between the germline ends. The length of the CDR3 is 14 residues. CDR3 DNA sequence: TGTGCCAGCAGTTTCCAGGGGTCGAAAGAGACCCAGTACTTC. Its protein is CASSFQGSKETQYF.

CDR3 loop: CASSDSAGGPTDTQYF. CDR3 sequence (DNA): TGTGCCAGCAGTGACTCGGCGGGAGGGCCGACAGATACGCAGTATTTT. V is TRBV6-4 and J is TRBJ2-3, with 9 bases aligning to TRBD2. This CDR3 contains 16 residues. The germline V gene has CDR1 MRHNA and CDR2 SNTAGT. With 0 bases clipped from V and 3 bases from J, the junction kept 4 bases outside the gene matches.

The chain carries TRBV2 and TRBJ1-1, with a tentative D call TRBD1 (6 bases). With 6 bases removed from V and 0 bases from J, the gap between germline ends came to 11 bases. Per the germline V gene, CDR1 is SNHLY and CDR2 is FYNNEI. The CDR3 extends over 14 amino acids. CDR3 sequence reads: CASRDRTMNTEAFF. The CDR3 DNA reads TGTGCCAGCAGGGACAGAACCATGAACACTGAAGCTTTCTTT.

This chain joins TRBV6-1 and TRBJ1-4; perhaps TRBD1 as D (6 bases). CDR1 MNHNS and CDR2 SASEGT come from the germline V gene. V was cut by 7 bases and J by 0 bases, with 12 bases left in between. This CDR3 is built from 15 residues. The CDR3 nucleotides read TGTGCCAGCAAGACAGGCCATGCAACTAATGAAAAACTGTTTTTT. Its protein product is CASKTGHATNEKLFF.

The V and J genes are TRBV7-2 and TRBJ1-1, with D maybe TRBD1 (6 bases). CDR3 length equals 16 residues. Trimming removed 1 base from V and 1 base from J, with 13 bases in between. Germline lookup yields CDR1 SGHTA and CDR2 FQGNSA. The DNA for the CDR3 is TGTGCCAGCAGCTTAGTCTCGGGCAGGGGGAACACTGAAGCTTTCTTT. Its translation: CASSLVSGRGNTEAFF.

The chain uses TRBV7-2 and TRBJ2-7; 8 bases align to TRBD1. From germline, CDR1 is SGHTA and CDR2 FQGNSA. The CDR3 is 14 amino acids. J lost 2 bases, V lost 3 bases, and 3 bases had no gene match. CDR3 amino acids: CASSFGTGAYEQYV. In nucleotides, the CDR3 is TGTGCCAGCAGCTTCGGGACAGGTGCCTACGAGCAGTACGTC.

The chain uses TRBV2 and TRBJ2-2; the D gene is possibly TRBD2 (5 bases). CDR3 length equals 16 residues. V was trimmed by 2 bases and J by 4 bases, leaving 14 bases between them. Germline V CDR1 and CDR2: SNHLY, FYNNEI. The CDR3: CASSESGLYSTGELFF. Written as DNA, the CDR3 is TGTGCCAGCAGTGAATCGGGGTTGTATAGCACCGGGGAGCTGTTTTTT.

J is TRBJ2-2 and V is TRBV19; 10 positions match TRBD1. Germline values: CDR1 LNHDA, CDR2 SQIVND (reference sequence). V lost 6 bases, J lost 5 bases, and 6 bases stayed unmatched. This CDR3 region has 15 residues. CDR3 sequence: CASSDRGRGTGELFF. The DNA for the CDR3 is TGTGCCAGTAGCGACAGGGGGCGCGGGACCGGGGAGCTGTTTTTT.

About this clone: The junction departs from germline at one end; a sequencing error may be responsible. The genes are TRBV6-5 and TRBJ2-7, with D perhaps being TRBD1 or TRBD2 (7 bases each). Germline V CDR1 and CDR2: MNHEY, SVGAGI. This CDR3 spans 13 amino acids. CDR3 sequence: CASSPTGDYEQYF. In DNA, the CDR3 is TGTGCCAGCAGCCCTACAGGGGACTACGAGCAGTACTTT.

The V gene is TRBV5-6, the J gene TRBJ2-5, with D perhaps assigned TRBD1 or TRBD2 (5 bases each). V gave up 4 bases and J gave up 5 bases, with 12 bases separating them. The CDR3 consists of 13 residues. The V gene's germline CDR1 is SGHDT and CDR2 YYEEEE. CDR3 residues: CASSRGRTETQYF. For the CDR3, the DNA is TGTGCCAGCAGCCGGGGCAGGACGGAGACCCAGTACTTC.

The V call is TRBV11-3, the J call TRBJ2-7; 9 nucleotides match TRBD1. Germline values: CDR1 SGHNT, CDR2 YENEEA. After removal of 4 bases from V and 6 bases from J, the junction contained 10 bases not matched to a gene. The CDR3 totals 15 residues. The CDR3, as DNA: TGTGCCAGCAGCTCCCCCGGGACAGGGATATTCGAGCAGTACGTC. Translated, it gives CASSSPGTGIFEQYV.

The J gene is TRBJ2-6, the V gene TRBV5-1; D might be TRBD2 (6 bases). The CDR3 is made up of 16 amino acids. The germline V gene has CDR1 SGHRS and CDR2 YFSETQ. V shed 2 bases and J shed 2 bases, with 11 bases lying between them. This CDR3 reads CASSLDRGAGANVLTF. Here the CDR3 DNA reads TGCGCCAGCAGCTTAGATCGCGGGGCTGGGGCCAACGTCCTGACTTTC.